A selection of T cell receptor beta chains follows, all from one sample in a study of blood T cell repertoires in COVID-19. The protocol was immunoSEQ multiplex PCR, while the TCRdb copy is restricted to in-frame clones and leaves out a portion. The sample has approximately 82,000 clones, around 81% seen once. Source material: peripheral blood. The source is a woman aged 70-85 years with active or convalescent COVID-19. The CDR3 runs from the conserved cysteine through the conserved F or W. A D gene is named only where the DNA matches it firmly. A row's size may be missing; if present it is once, few, many or a size class.

D: NA; size: NA; V: TRBV5-4; J: TRBJ2-3; CDR3: CASSLTGGDTQYF; DNA: TGTGCCAGCAGTTTAACGGGGGGCGACACGCAGTATTTT
D: TRBD2; size: NA; V: TRBV28; J: TRBJ2-7; CDR3: CASSLGGGYEQYF; DNA: TGTGCCAGCAGTTTAGGCGGGGGCTACGAGCAGTACTTC
D: NA; size: NA; V: TRBV6-5; J: TRBJ2-3; CDR3: CASSQASALTDTQYF; DNA: TGTGCCAGCAGTCAGGCTAGCGCACTCACAGATACGCAGTATTTT
D: NA; size: NA; V: TRBV3-1/TRBV3-2; J: TRBJ1-1; CDR3: CASSISTGGNTEAFF; DNA: TGTGCCAGCAGCATATCGACAGGAGGAAACACTGAAGCTTTCTTT
D: NA; size: NA; V: TRBV21-1; J: TRBJ1-5; CDR3: CASSSYRQGRGSQPQHF; DNA: TGTGCCAGCAGCAGCTATAGACAGGGGCGAGGTAGTCAGCCCCAGCATTTT
D: TRBD1; size: NA; V: TRBV7-9; J: TRBJ1-1; CDR3: CASSTSAGTAVGAFF; DNA: TGTGCCAGCAGCACCAGTGCCGGGACAGCGGTCGGAGCTTTCTTT
D: TRBD1; size: NA; V: TRBV3-1/TRBV3-2; J: TRBJ2-7; CDR3: CASSRQGGYEQYF; DNA: TGTGCCAGCAGCAGACAGGGGGGCTACGAGCAGTACTTC
D: TRBD1; size: once; V: TRBV28; J: TRBJ1-5; CDR3: CASRDRESNQPQHF; DNA: TGTGCCAGCAGGGACAGGGAGAGCAATCAGCCCCAGCATTTT
D: TRBD1; size: NA; V: TRBV5-3; J: TRBJ1-4; CDR3: CASTSGDRGRRAGEKLFF; DNA: TGTGCCAGTACCTCTGGAGACAGGGGGCGCCGGGCCGGTGAAAAACTGTTTTTT
D: NA; size: NA; V: TRBV4-3; J: TRBJ2-1; CDR3: CASSQADRRQNEQFF; DNA: TGCGCCAGCAGCCAAGCGGACAGACGGCAGAATGAGCAGTTCTTC
D: NA; size: NA; V: TRBV7-2; J: TRBJ1-1; CDR3: CASSPMTVFEAFF; DNA: TGTGCCAGCAGCCCGATGACAGTATTTGAAGCTTTCTTT
D: NA; size: NA; V: TRBV6-6; J: TRBJ2-1; CDR3: CASATSQYLEQFF; DNA: TGTGCCAGCGCGACTAGTCAGTACCTTGAGCAGTTCTTC
D: TRBD1; size: NA; V: TRBV6-5; J: TRBJ2-7; CDR3: CASRLSGQGLREQYF; DNA: TGTGCCAGCAGGCTCTCCGGACAGGGTCTAAGGGAGCAGTACTTC
D: NA; size: NA; V: TRBV29-1; J: TRBJ1-1; CDR3: CSVPGPGQNTEAFF; DNA: TGCAGCGTGCCCGGCCCGGGACAGAACACTGAAGCTTTCTTT
D: TRBD1; size: NA; V: TRBV6-6; J: TRBJ2-7; CDR3: CASSTTGGITYEQYF; DNA: TGTGCCAGCAGTACCACAGGGGGTATTACCTACGAGCAGTACTTC
D: TRBD1; size: NA; V: TRBV9; J: TRBJ2-2; CDR3: CASNGQGLGTGELFF; DNA: TGTGCCAGCAATGGACAGGGGCTCGGCACCGGGGAGCTGTTTTTT
D: TRBD1; size: NA; V: TRBV6-5; J: TRBJ1-2; CDR3: CASSSGGGRGYTF; DNA: TGTGCCAGCAGTTCGGGAGGGGGCCGGGGCTACACCTTC
D: NA; size: NA; V: TRBV13; J: TRBJ1-3; CDR3: CASSSRTRVSGNTIYF; DNA: TGTGCCAGCAGCTCAAGAACTAGGGTCTCTGGAAACACCATATATTTT
D: NA; size: NA; V: TRBV27; J: TRBJ2-1; CDR3: CASSFRGAYSYNEQFF; DNA: TGTGCCAGCAGTTTCCGGGGTGCCTACTCCTACAATGAGCAGTTCTTC
D: NA; size: NA; V: TRBV6-2/TRBV6-3; J: TRBJ2-1; CDR3: CASSRGSHNEQFF; DNA: TGTGCCAGCAGTAGGGGAAGCCACAATGAGCAGTTCTTC
D: TRBD2; size: NA; V: TRBV5-1; J: TRBJ2-2; CDR3: CASRLAGGNTGELFF; DNA: TGCGCCAGCCGATTAGCGGGGGGGAACACCGGGGAGCTGTTTTTT
D: NA; size: NA; V: TRBV3-1/TRBV3-2; J: TRBJ1-1; CDR3: CASSHYGGEAFF; DNA: TGTGCCAGCAGCCACTACGGGGGGGAAGCTTTCTTT
D: TRBD2; size: NA; V: TRBV11-2; J: TRBJ2-2; CDR3: CASSPAGLAGGANTGELFF; DNA: TGTGCCAGCAGCCCAGCGGGACTAGCGGGGGGAGCGAACACCGGGGAGCTGTTTTTT
D: NA; size: NA; V: TRBV5-1; J: TRBJ2-5; CDR3: CASSLETLQETQYF; DNA: TGCGCCAGCAGCTTGGAGACACTCCAAGAGACCCAGTACTTC
D: TRBD1; size: NA; V: TRBV4-1; J: TRBJ2-5; CDR3: CASSQEGQGRKTQYF; DNA: TGCGCCAGCAGCCAAGAGGGACAGGGTAGGAAGACCCAGTACTTC
D: NA; size: NA; V: TRBV6-2/TRBV6-3; J: TRBJ2-7; CDR3: CASSLSGAGLYEQYF; DNA: TGTGCCAGCAGTTTGTCAGGGGCAGGACTTTACGAGCAGTACTTC